This T cell receptor (beta chain) was retrieved from a study of CD8 T cells in ankylosing spondylitis. Broader study findings: What appeared characteristic of ankylosing spondylitis blood was a TCR beta motif of several highly homologous variants. As for the disease-linked clones, they showed a CD8+ phenotype and occurred at relatively low frequencies in peripheral blood.

A quantitative 5'-RACE method, one with molecular barcodes, was used to make TCR beta libraries. MiXCR was run by TCRdb on the 5' RACE reads, yielding one entry per CDR3 protein. The sample comprises 150,000 to 200,000 distinct CDR3 sequences, roughly 18% of which are singletons, and more than 3.5% rests with the top ten. This clonotype was seen many times. What it binds is unknown. This clonotype was obtained from a male donor aged 5-30 years with ankylosing spondylitis or in good health (not recorded which). Material for sequencing was blood, either unsorted or a sorted T cell fraction (not recorded which).

The CDR3 reads CSARAPGGHTEAFF. DNA for the CDR3: TGCAGTGCTAGGGCACCAGGGGGCCACACTGAAGCTTTCTTT. This chain uses TRBV20-1 with TRBJ1-1, with 8 bases fitting TRBD1. Germline V gene lookup returns CDR1 DFQATT and CDR2 SNEGSKA (reference sequence). The CDR3 runs to 14 residues. The J segment lost 3 bases and the V segment lost 3 bases, leaving 6 bases of the junction unmatched.